This T cell receptor (beta chain) comes out of a study of identical twins. Study-level results: High-abundance cord blood beta clonotypes had fewer insertions; memory repertoires showed none.

The germline V gene encodes CDR1 SGDLS and CDR2 YYNGEE. Trimming removed 0 bases from V and 1 base from J, with 6 bases in between. The CDR3 is made up of 14 amino acids. Template switching introduced a universal primer site, and the cDNA bore unique molecular identifiers. TCRdb fed the 5' RACE reads into MiXCR, producing one record per CDR3 protein. Of about 890,000 distinct CDR3 sequences in the sample, more than 9% were seen once. Only a few counts were recorded for this clonotype. Antigen: not known. These same data were also listed under a study on yellow fever vaccine responses in identical twins.

The chain couples TRBV9 to TRBJ2-3, with D perhaps matching TRBD2 (5 bases). The material sequenced was PBMCs. This clonotype originated in a woman aged 18-35 years in good health. The CDR3 nucleotides read TGTGCCAGCAGCGTAGGGACTCGCACAGATACGCAGTATTTT. Translating gives CASSVGTRTDTQYF.